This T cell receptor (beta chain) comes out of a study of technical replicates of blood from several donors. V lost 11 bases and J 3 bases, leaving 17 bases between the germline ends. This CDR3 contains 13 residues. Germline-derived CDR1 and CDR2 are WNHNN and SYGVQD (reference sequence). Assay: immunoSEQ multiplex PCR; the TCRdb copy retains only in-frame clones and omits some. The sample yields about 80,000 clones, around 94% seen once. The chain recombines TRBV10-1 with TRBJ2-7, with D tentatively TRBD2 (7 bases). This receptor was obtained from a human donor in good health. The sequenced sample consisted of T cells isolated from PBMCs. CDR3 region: CALHRRGGYEQYF. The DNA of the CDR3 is TGCGCCTTGCACCGGAGGGGGGGCTACGAGCAGTACTTC.